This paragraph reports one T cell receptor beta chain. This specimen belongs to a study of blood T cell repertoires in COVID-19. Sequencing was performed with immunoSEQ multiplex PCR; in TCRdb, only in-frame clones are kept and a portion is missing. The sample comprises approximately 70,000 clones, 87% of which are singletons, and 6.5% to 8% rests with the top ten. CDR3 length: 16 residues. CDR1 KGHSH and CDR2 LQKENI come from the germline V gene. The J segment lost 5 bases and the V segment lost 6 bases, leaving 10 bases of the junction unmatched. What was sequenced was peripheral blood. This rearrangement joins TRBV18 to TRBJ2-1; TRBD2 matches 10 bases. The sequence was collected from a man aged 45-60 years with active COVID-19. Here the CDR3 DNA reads TGTGCCAGCTCCCTCACTAGCGGGGTCGGACACAATGAGCAGTTCTTC. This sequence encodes CASSLTSGVGHNEQFF. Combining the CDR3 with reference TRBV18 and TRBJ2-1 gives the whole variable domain NAGVMQNPRHLVRRRGQEARLRCSPMKGHSHVYWYRQLPEEGLKFMVYLQKENIIDESGMPKERFSAEFPKEGPSILRIQQVVRGDSAAYFCASSLTSGVGHNEQFFGPGTRLTVL.